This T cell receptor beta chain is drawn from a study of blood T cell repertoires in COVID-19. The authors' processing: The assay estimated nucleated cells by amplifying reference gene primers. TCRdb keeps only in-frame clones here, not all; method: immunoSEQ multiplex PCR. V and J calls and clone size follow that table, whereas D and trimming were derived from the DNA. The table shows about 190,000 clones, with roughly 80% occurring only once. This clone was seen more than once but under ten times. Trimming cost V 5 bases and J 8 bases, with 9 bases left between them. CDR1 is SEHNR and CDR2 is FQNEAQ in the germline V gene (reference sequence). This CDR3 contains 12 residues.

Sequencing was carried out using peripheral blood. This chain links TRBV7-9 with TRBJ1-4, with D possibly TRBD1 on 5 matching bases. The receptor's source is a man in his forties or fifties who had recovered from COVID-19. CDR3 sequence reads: CASSIRTEKLFF. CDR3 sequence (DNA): TGTGCCAGCAGCATAAGGACAGAAAAACTGTTTTTT.